A single sample gave rise to the 28 T cell receptor beta chains below, sequenced in a study of CD8 T cells in Susac syndrome. cDNA came from around 0.54 to 1 ug RNA primed by random hexamers. TCRdb called the immunoSEQ multiplex PCR reads again in MiXCR, with one record for every CDR3 protein. Altogether under 150,000 distinct CDR3 sequences are present, roughly 80% being singletons, with the ten largest covering roughly 0.53%. Input material: CD8+ T cells from PBMCs. These receptors were obtained from a human donor with multiple sclerosis.

V usage is TRBV7-2 and J usage is TRBJ1-1; TRBD1 aligns across 7 bases. Germline trimming cut 4 bases from V and 10 bases from J; bases unmatched to any gene: 18. The CDR3 runs to 16 residues. The germline gives CDR1 SGHTA, CDR2 FQGNSA. The CDR3 is CASSYTGVSGFWAAFF. CDR3 nucleotide sequence: TGTGCCAGCAGCTATACAGGGGTTTCGGGCTTTTGGGCAGCTTTCTTT.

The chain couples TRBV18 to TRBJ2-7; 8 positions match TRBD1. V lost 0 bases, J lost 0 bases, and 4 bases stayed unmatched. CDR3 size: 16 residues. Germline CDR1 is KGHSH and CDR2 is LQKENI. The CDR3 DNA follows: TGTGCCAGCTCACCACCGGACAGGGTAGGCTCCTACGAGCAGTACTTC. It codes for CASSPPDRVGSYEQYF.

This clonotype appeared a few times. This chain connects TRBV5-1 to TRBJ1-1; no clear D gene. V was trimmed by 0 bases and J by 3 bases, leaving 9 bases between them. CDR3 length equals 14 residues. Germline CDR1 reads SGHRS; CDR2 reads YFSETQ. The CDR3 spells CASSLGGDYTEAFF. In DNA, the CDR3 is TGCGCCAGCAGCTTGGGGGGAGACTACACTGAAGCTTTCTTT.

This chain links TRBV27 with TRBJ2-1; 8 bases match TRBD1. The CDR3 covers 14 residues. J gave up 7 bases and V 3 bases, and 5 bases lay outside the gene matches. Germline CDR1 reads MNHEY; CDR2 reads SMNVEV (reference sequence). CDR3 residues: CASSFPGGRNEQFF. CDR3 DNA sequence: TGTGCCAGCAGTTTCCCAGGGGGCAGGAATGAGCAGTTCTTC.

The chain carries TRBV11-2 and TRBJ2-3; D might be TRBD1 or TRBD2, each matching 5 bases. Trimming removed 3 bases from V and 1 base from J, with 17 bases in between. Germline lookup yields CDR1 SGHAT and CDR2 FQNNGV. The CDR3 contains 17 residues. CDR3 nucleotides: TGTGCCAGCAGCTTTTGGGACCGAGCGCCTGGCACAGATACGCAGTATTTT. It encodes CASSFWDRAPGTDTQYF.

This sequence joins TRBV13 and TRBJ1-3; D may be TRBD1 (5 bases). V was shortened by 1 base and J by 6 bases, with 10 bases between the two germline ends. The CDR3 has 14 residues. Germline V gives CDR1 PRHDT, CDR2 FYEKMQ (reference sequence). CDR3 bases: TGTGCCAGCAGCTTAGCAGGGACGGAAAACACCATATATTTT. Protein sequence: CASSLAGTENTIYF.

The CDR3 here is CASSQRTIVDEQFF. The CDR3 bases are TGTGCCAGCAGCCAAAGGACTATAGTGGATGAGCAGTTCTTC. The J gene is TRBJ2-1, the V gene TRBV4-2; D possibly corresponds to TRBD2 (6 bases). V lost 2 bases to trimming and J lost 8 bases, with 13 bases between them. CDR1 is LGHNA, CDR2 YNFKEQ, per germline. The CDR3 sequence is 14 residues long.

The rearrangement joins TRBV12-3 or TRBV12-4 to TRBJ2-7; D uncertain. The V end lost 5 bases, the J end lost 2 bases, and 10 bases lay between the germline ends. CDR3 length: 13 residues. Here the CDR3 reads CASSPPDPYEQYF. CDR3 DNA sequence: TGTGCCAGCAGTCCCCCGGACCCCTACGAGCAGTACTTC.

This rearrangement joins TRBV20-1 to TRBJ2-5; D not certain. V dropped 1 base and J dropped 4 bases, with 10 bases sitting between them. Looked up from germline, CDR1 is DFQATT and CDR2 is SNEGSKA (reference sequence). The CDR3 contains 13 residues. The CDR3 protein is CSARVFGGETQYF. Here the CDR3 DNA reads TGCAGTGCTAGAGTATTTGGCGGAGAGACCCAGTACTTC.

This clonotype was recorded a few times. The genes are TRBV5-4 and TRBJ2-7; TRBD2 agrees at 8 bases. J was trimmed by 2 bases and V by 7 bases; bases with no gene match: 8. The germline V gene encodes CDR1 SGHNT and CDR2 YYREEE (reference sequence). CDR3 length equals 14 residues. Here the CDR3 reads CASSPGLDAYEQYV. CDR3 nucleotide sequence: TGTGCCAGCTCCCCGGGACTAGATGCCTACGAGCAGTACGTC.

J is TRBJ2-7 and V is TRBV7-6, with a weak D call TRBD1 (6 bases). Trimming removed 1 base from V and 1 base from J, with 8 bases in between. Looked up from germline, CDR1 is SGHVS and CDR2 is FNYEAQ. The CDR3 sequence is 14 residues long. In DNA form, the CDR3 reads TGTGCCAGCAGCTTAGGTACAGGGTCCTACGAGCAGTACTTC. Translated: CASSLGTGSYEQYF. Together with reference TRBV7-6 and TRBJ2-7, the CDR3 gives the full variable domain: GAGVSQSPRYKVTKRGQDVALRCDPISGHVSLYWYRQALGQGPEFLTYFNYEAQQDKSGLPNDRFSAERPEGSISTLTIQRTEQRDSAMYRCASSLGTGSYEQYFGPGTRLTVT.

The CDR3 DNA reads TGTGCCAGCAGCTTAGCGAGCCTCACCGGGGAGCTGTTTTTT. Its protein product is CASSLASLTGELFF. The chain joins TRBV7-2 to TRBJ2-2; D ambiguous. The germline gives CDR1 SGHTA, CDR2 FQGNSA. Trimming left V 0 bases short and J 4 bases short, with 6 bases between. CDR3 length: 14 amino acids.

V and J are TRBV9 and TRBJ2-1, with 8 bases aligning to TRBD2. V shed 3 bases and J 6 bases; nucleotides not matched to a gene: 11. Looked up from germline, CDR1 is SGDLS and CDR2 is YYNGEE. The CDR3 totals 16 residues. This CDR3 is CASSAASGLASNEQFF. CDR3 in DNA: TGTGCCAGCAGCGCTGCTTCTGGACTAGCTTCCAATGAGCAGTTCTTC.

The CDR3 region is CASRESMGGFGNEQFF. The CDR3 DNA sequence: TGTGCCAGCAGGGAGTCGATGGGTGGTTTTGGCAATGAGCAGTTCTTC. The gene calls are TRBV2 and TRBJ2-1; the D is unclear. CDR3 length: 16 amino acids. Germline values: CDR1 SNHLY, CDR2 FYNNEI. The V end was cut by 6 bases, the J end by 6 bases, with 21 bases between.

This chain uses TRBV3-1 with TRBJ2-3, with D perhaps TRBD1 or TRBD2 (5 bases each). Germline values: CDR1 LGHDT, CDR2 YNNKEL (reference sequence). There are 18 residues in the CDR3. Trimming shortened V by 5 bases and J by 2 bases, and 23 bases separated the two germline ends. This chain's CDR3 is CASSNGATTSFSTDTQYF. The CDR3 DNA is TGTGCCAGCAGCAACGGGGCTACCACCTCTTTCTCCACAGATACGCAGTATTTT.

The chain joins TRBV12-3 or TRBV12-4 to TRBJ1-1; D gene unclear. With 5 bases removed from V and 10 bases from J, the gap between germline ends came to 14 bases. The CDR3 is made up of 12 amino acids. CDR3 sequence: CASSPTNRAAFF. CDR3 DNA sequence: TGTGCCAGCAGTCCAACGAACCGGGCAGCTTTCTTT.

This chain links TRBV27 with TRBJ2-7; no definite D call. The germline CDR1 and CDR2 sequences are MNHEY and SMNVEV (reference sequence). This CDR3 is 13 amino acids long. V was clipped by 6 bases and J by 0 bases, with 9 bases between them. The DNA for the CDR3 is TGTGCCAGCAGGGGCATAAGCTCCTACGAGCAGTACGTC. Its protein product is CASRGISSYEQYV.

J is TRBJ2-7 and V is TRBV10-3; 8 positions agree with TRBD1. CDR3 size: 14 residues. In germline, CDR1 is ENHRY, CDR2 SYGVKD. The V segment lost 5 bases and the J segment 3 bases; nucleotides outside the gene matches: 6. The CDR3 is CAISTTGEYYEQYF. The CDR3 DNA follows: TGTGCCATCAGTACGACAGGGGAGTACTACGAGCAGTACTTC.

This clonotype was found once. The chain combines TRBV29-1 with TRBJ2-1, with unresolved D. Germline values: CDR1 SQVTM, CDR2 ANQGSEA. CDR3 length equals 10 residues. The V and J ends lost 6 bases and 5 bases respectively, with 5 bases between them. This CDR3 is CSVLDNEQFF. CDR3 sequence (DNA): TGCAGCGTGTTAGACAATGAGCAGTTCTTC.

This sequence joins TRBV4-1 and TRBJ1-2, with 8 bases that match TRBD1. The trim removed 6 bases at V and 4 bases at J, leaving 10 bases unmatched. The germline CDR1 and CDR2 sequences are MGHRA and YSYEKL. This CDR3 has 15 residues. CDR3 sequence (DNA): TGCGCCAGCAGTTATGGACAGGGAGAGGGCTATGGCTACACCTTC. Its protein is CASSYGQGEGYGYTF.

The J gene is TRBJ2-7, the V gene TRBV11-2, with a possible D match to TRBD2 (6 bases). Germline V gives CDR1 SGHAT, CDR2 FQNNGV. The CDR3 contains 13 residues. With 2 bases removed from V and 6 bases from J, the gap between germline ends came to 11 bases. The CDR3 region is CASSLSGAIEQYF. The DNA for the CDR3 is TGTGCCAGCAGCTTATCGGGAGCTATCGAGCAGTACTTC.

The chain employs TRBV6-1 and TRBJ2-1; TRBD2 might be the D (5 bases). Germline V lookup: CDR1 MNHNS, CDR2 SASEGT. The CDR3 consists of 15 residues. The ends were cut back, 6 bases at V and 0 bases at J, with 12 bases in the middle. CDR3 in DNA: TGTGCCAGCAGAGAGGACTGGCGCTCCTACAATGAGCAGTTCTTC. It specifies CASREDWRSYNEQFF.

V and J are TRBV5-5 and TRBJ1-2; 8 nucleotides align to TRBD1. There are 14 residues in the CDR3. Trimming at V came to 2 bases and at J to 3 bases, leaving 3 bases not matched to a gene. Germline V gives CDR1 SGHKS, CDR2 YYEKEE (reference sequence). The chain's CDR3 is CASSFSQGDYGYTF. CDR3 nucleotides: TGTGCCAGCAGCTTTTCACAGGGGGACTATGGCTACACCTTC.

In its sample, this clonotype was seen a few times. V and J are TRBV2 and TRBJ2-7; 10 bases match TRBD2. The V segment lost 10 bases and the J segment 2 bases; nucleotides outside the gene matches: 11. Germline V lookup: CDR1 SNHLY, CDR2 FYNNEI. The CDR3 has 15 amino acids. In DNA, the CDR3 is TGTGCCACCATCTCCGGGACTAGCGTTACCTACGAGCAGTACTTC. Protein: CATISGTSVTYEQYF. Supplemented by reference TRBV2 and TRBJ2-7, the full variable domain reads EPEVTQTPSHQVTQMGQEVILRCVPISNHLYFYWYRQILGQKVEFLVSFYNNEISEKSEIFDDQFSVERPDGSNFTLKIRSTKLEDSAMYFCATISGTSVTYEQYFGPGTRLTVT.

The V call is TRBV20-1, the J call TRBJ2-7; D is uncertain. CDR3 length equals 13 residues. The germline V gene has CDR1 DFQATT and CDR2 SNEGSKA (reference sequence). Trimming pared 6 bases from V and 2 bases from J, leaving 14 bases between. The CDR3 DNA follows: TGCAGTGCCATCCGTGATCAGGCCTACGAGCAGTACTTC. Amino acids: CSAIRDQAYEQYF.

This clonotype was recorded a few times. This chain joins TRBV5-4 and TRBJ1-2; possibly TRBD1 for D (6 bases). V lost 3 bases and J 7 bases, leaving 10 bases between the germline ends. The CDR3 is made up of 12 amino acids. Germline CDR1 is SGHNT and CDR2 is YYREEE (reference sequence). The CDR3 sequence is CASSSGAVGYTF. The CDR3 DNA sequence: TGTGCCAGCAGCTCAGGGGCCGTTGGCTACACCTTC.

V usage is TRBV27 and J usage is TRBJ2-7, with D perhaps matching TRBD1 (6 bases). Germline CDR1 MNHEY, CDR2 SMNVEV (reference sequence). The CDR3 consists of 14 residues. V was shortened by 4 bases and J by 0 bases, with 10 bases between the two germline ends. The CDR3 here is CASSYDRSSYEQYF. The DNA for the CDR3 is TGTGCCAGCAGTTATGACAGGAGCTCCTACGAGCAGTACTTC.

The V gene is TRBV4-1, the J gene TRBJ2-2; D possibly matches TRBD1 or TRBD2 (5 bases each). Per the germline V gene, CDR1 is MGHRA and CDR2 is YSYEKL. The CDR3 covers 17 residues. V was clipped by 4 bases and J by 0 bases, with 15 bases between them. This CDR3 is CASSPLGLAPNTGELFF. CDR3 nucleotides: TGCGCCAGCAGCCCCCTGGGGCTAGCCCCGAACACCGGGGAGCTGTTTTTT.